Presented here are 29 T cell receptor beta chains from one specimen sequenced in a study of blood T cell repertoires in COVID-19. Sequencing used immunoSEQ multiplex PCR; TCRdb keeps in-frame clones, though not all of them. The repertoire includes approximately 150,000 clones, around 80% of them detected once, and 15% to 20% sits in the top ten. The sample taken for sequencing was PBMCs or T cells enriched from blood (not recorded which). Receptor source: a woman aged 65 to 85 in a cohort exposed to, infected with or recovered from COVID-19 (not recorded which).

The chain combines TRBV7-2 with TRBJ2-1; the match to TRBD2 covers 9 bases. The V gene end was trimmed by 1 base and the J gene end by 3 bases; junction bases not matched to a gene: 1. The CDR3 spans 15 residues. Per the germline V gene, CDR1 is SGHTA and CDR2 is FQGNSA. CDR3 loop: CASSLGLAVYNEQFF. CDR3 DNA: TGTGCCAGCAGCTTAGGACTAGCGGTCTACAATGAGCAGTTCTTC.

The J gene is TRBJ2-7, the V gene TRBV7-2, with D maybe TRBD2 (6 bases). CDR1 is SGHTA and CDR2 is FQGNSA in the germline V gene. Trimming stripped 5 bases from V and 6 bases from J, with 17 bases between. CDR3 length: 14 residues. The DNA for the CDR3 is TGTGCCAGCAGCCCTAGCAGGCAGGGAGGCGAGCAGTACTTC. It encodes CASSPSRQGGEQYF. Looking up the rest from reference TRBV7-2 and TRBJ2-7 gives the full variable domain: GAGVSQSPSNKVTEKGKDVELRCDPISGHTALYWYRQSLGQGLEFLIYFQGNSAPDKSGLPSDRFSAERTGGSVSTLTIQRTQQEDSAVYLCASSPSRQGGEQYFGPGTRLTVT.

The chain uses TRBV12-3 or TRBV12-4 and TRBJ1-2; a weak D match, TRBD1 (5 bases). This CDR3 comprises 12 residues. Deletions cut 7 bases from V and 7 bases from J, with 13 bases between. This chain's CDR3 is CASTLGEVGYTF. The CDR3 DNA is TGTGCCAGCACCTTAGGGGAAGTTGGCTACACCTTC.

This chain joins TRBV5-1 and TRBJ2-1; D is possibly TRBD1 (6 bases). Trimming cost V 2 bases and J 5 bases, with 14 bases left between them. This CDR3 has 15 residues. Germline V gene lookup returns CDR1 SGHRS and CDR2 YFSETQ. CDR3 sequence: CASSLQDSMHNEQFF. The CDR3 DNA is TGCGCCAGCAGCTTACAGGACAGCATGCACAATGAGCAGTTCTTC.

This sequence joins TRBV28 and TRBJ2-7; a weak D match, TRBD2 (7 bases). Germline-derived CDR1 and CDR2 are MDHEN and SYDVKM. The CDR3 length is 11 residues. The ends were cut back, 10 bases at V and 3 bases at J, with 10 bases in the middle. The CDR3 loop is CAIRGGYEQYF. The CDR3 DNA is TGTGCCATTAGGGGGGGCTACGAGCAGTACTTC.

The CDR3 nucleotides are TGCGCCAGCAGCTTGAGCGGAGGCAGCATAACGGTCACTGAAGCTTTCTTT. Its protein is CASSLSGGSITVTEAFF. The gene calls are TRBV5-1 and TRBJ1-1, with D unclear. Germline V CDR1 and CDR2: SGHRS, YFSETQ. V was clipped by 1 base and J by 4 bases, with 20 bases between them. The CDR3 runs 17 residues.

This clone was observed a few times. This chain uses TRBV19 with TRBJ2-1; TRBD1 might be the D (7 bases). V lost 3 bases and J 5 bases, leaving 26 bases between the germline ends. The CDR3 is 19 residues long. The germline CDR1 and CDR2 sequences are LNHDA and SQIVND (reference sequence). The CDR3 loop is CASSIAGRGGHYRDNEQFF. The CDR3 DNA reads TGTGCCAGTAGTATCGCCGGGAGAGGGGGCCACTACCGTGACAATGAGCAGTTCTTC. Full variable domain (outside the CDR3, taken from reference TRBV19 and TRBJ2-1): DGGITQSPKYLFRKEGQNVTLSCEQNLNHDAMYWYRQDPGQGLRLIYYSQIVNDFQKGDIAEGYSVSREKKESFPLTVTSAQKNPTAFYLCASSIAGRGGHYRDNEQFFGPGTRLTVL.

The chain couples TRBV18 to TRBJ2-7; 7 nucleotides align to TRBD1. Trimming at V came to 2 bases and at J to 3 bases, leaving 4 bases not matched to a gene. Germline-derived CDR1 and CDR2 are KGHSH and LQKENI. The CDR3 covers 14 residues. The CDR3 is CASSPYTGDYEQYF. CDR3 nucleotides: TGTGCCAGCTCACCATATACAGGGGACTACGAGCAGTACTTC.

This clone was seen a handful of times. The V gene is TRBV28, the J gene TRBJ1-3, with D uncertain. CDR3 length: 11 amino acids. Trimming pared 6 bases from V and 9 bases from J, leaving 9 bases between. Germline V lookup: CDR1 MDHEN, CDR2 SYDVKM. The CDR3 here is CASSPRGTIYF. CDR3 coding DNA: TGTGCCAGCAGCCCTAGAGGCACCATATATTTT.

This clone appeared a few times. V usage is TRBV5-4 and J usage is TRBJ2-5; tentative D call: TRBD1 (5 bases). Germline V gives CDR1 SGHNT, CDR2 YYREEE (reference sequence). V gave up 0 bases and J gave up 0 bases, with 12 bases separating them. CDR3 length equals 16 residues. The CDR3 spells CASSLGQGLYQETQYF. CDR3 nucleotides: TGTGCCAGCAGCTTGGGGCAGGGCCTCTACCAAGAGACCCAGTACTTC. The entire variable domain, with the rest obtained from reference TRBV5-4 and TRBJ2-5, is as follows: ETGVTQSPTHLIKTRGQQVTLRCSSQSGHNTVSWYQQALGQGPQFIFQYYREEENGRGNFPPRFSGLQFPNYSSELNVNALELDDSALYLCASSLGQGLYQETQYFGPGTRLLVL.

The gene calls are TRBV5-5 and TRBJ2-7; the match to TRBD1 covers 8 bases. Germline V gives CDR1 SGHKS, CDR2 YYEKEE (reference sequence). This CDR3 comprises 15 residues. The ends lost 0 bases at V and 6 bases at J; junction bases unmatched: 8. The CDR3 DNA reads as TGTGCCAGCAGCTTGGAGGGGACAGGTCGGCTCGAGCAGTACTTC. Encoded protein: CASSLEGTGRLEQYF.

Written as DNA, the CDR3 is TGTGCCAGCAGCCCGGGACTAGCGGTATACGAGCAGTACTTC. It encodes CASSPGLAVYEQYF. The chain couples TRBV3-1 (or the pseudogene TRBV3-2) to TRBJ2-7; 11 bases match TRBD2. Losses at the gene ends were 4 bases for V and 4 bases for J; bases not matched to a gene: 3. The V gene's germline CDR1 is LGHDT and CDR2 YNNKEL (reference sequence). CDR3 length: 14 amino acids.

V gene TRBV30 combines with J gene TRBJ1-5; tentatively, D is TRBD1 (5 bases). Germline-derived CDR1 and CDR2 are GTSNPN and SVGIG (reference sequence). The CDR3 is made up of 12 amino acids. Between the trimmed V and J ends, which lost 1 base and 4 bases, there was a span of 5 bases. CDR3 region: CAWSEGNQPQHF. The DNA for the CDR3 is TGTGCCTGGAGTGAGGGGAATCAGCCCCAGCATTTT.

As concerns this clone: The same CDR3 can be traced to other DNA sequences in this sample. V usage is TRBV11-3 and J usage is TRBJ2-7; TRBD2 might be the D (5 bases). CDR1 and CDR2 (germline): SGHNT, YENEEA. There are 14 residues in the CDR3. V lost 2 bases and J 3 bases, leaving 11 bases between the germline ends. CDR3 sequence (DNA): TGTGCCAGCAGCTTAAGCGGCCGGAGCTACGAGCAGTACTTC. Amino acid sequence: CASSLSGRSYEQYF.

V gene TRBV3-1 (or the pseudogene TRBV3-2) combines with J gene TRBJ2-3, with D tentatively TRBD2 (6 bases). Germline CDR1 reads LGHDT; CDR2 reads YNNKEL (reference sequence). The V and J ends lost 2 bases and 6 bases respectively, with 12 bases between them. The length of the CDR3 is 14 residues. In nucleotides, the CDR3 is TGTGCCAGCAGCCAACCCAGCGGGCAGGATACGCAGTATTTT. Translated, it gives CASSQPSGQDTQYF.

The gene calls are TRBV3-1 (or the pseudogene TRBV3-2) and TRBJ2-1; a weak D match, TRBD2 (6 bases). This CDR3 has 16 residues. Trimming stripped 4 bases from V and 3 bases from J, with 16 bases between. Germline CDR1 reads LGHDT; CDR2 reads YNNKEL (reference sequence). DNA of the CDR3: TGTGCCAGCAGCCTTATCGGGGGAAAGGGCTACAATGAGCAGTTCTTC. It yields the protein CASSLIGGKGYNEQFF.

The chain carries TRBV7-8 and TRBJ1-6; 9 bases line up with TRBD1. V dropped 4 bases and J dropped 8; count of bases not matched to a gene: 6. The length of the CDR3 is 15 residues. Looked up from germline, CDR1 is SGHVS and CDR2 is FQNEAQ. The CDR3 loop is CASSSLGTGYSPLHF. Written as DNA, the CDR3 is TGTGCCAGCAGCTCACTCGGGACAGGGTATTCACCCCTCCACTTT.

The rearrangement uses TRBV7-9 and TRBJ1-1, with 7 bases lining up with TRBD1. The length of the CDR3 is 14 residues. The germline CDR1 and CDR2 sequences are SEHNR and FQNEAQ (reference sequence). The trim removed 4 bases at V and 0 bases at J, leaving 2 bases unmatched. CDR3 sequence reads: CASSWGQMNTEAFF. The CDR3 DNA follows: TGTGCCAGCAGCTGGGGACAGATGAACACTGAAGCTTTCTTT. The entire variable domain, with the rest obtained from reference TRBV7-9 and TRBJ1-1, is as follows: DTGVSQNPRHKITKRGQNVTFRCDPISEHNRLYWYRQTLGQGPEFLTYFQNEAQLEKSRLLSDRFSAERPKGSFSTLEIQRTEQGDSAMYLCASSWGQMNTEAFFGQGTRLTVV.

The J gene is TRBJ2-7, the V gene TRBV4-2; 7 bases line up with TRBD2. The CDR3 runs to 14 residues. Germline V CDR1 and CDR2: LGHNA, YNFKEQ. V shed 7 bases and J 4 bases; nucleotides not matched to a gene: 10. The CDR3 DNA follows: TGTGCCAGCAACCGGGACTACCAAGGGTACGAGCAGTACTTC. Encoded protein: CASNRDYQGYEQYF.

Remarks on this clone: Germline and junction disagree at one end, which may indicate a read error. The chain joins TRBV7-2 to TRBJ2-1; 8 bases agree with TRBD2. CDR3 length equals 16 residues. Looked up from germline, CDR1 is SGHTA and CDR2 is FQGNSA. This CDR3 is CASNLGGRAGVNEQFF. DNA of the CDR3: TGTGCCAGCAACTTAGGGGGGAGAGCGGGAGTGAATGAGCAGTTCTTC.

The table lists this clone with a few counts. The chain links TRBV7-6 to TRBJ2-6; 7 nucleotides match TRBD1. V dropped 4 bases and J dropped 4; count of bases not matched to a gene: 13. The germline gives CDR1 SGHVS, CDR2 FNYEAQ. CDR3 size: 18 residues. The CDR3 region has the DNA TGTGCCAGCAGCTCCAGCAGACAGGGTGTAGCGGGGGCCAACGTCCTGACTTTC. Protein sequence: CASSSSRQGVAGANVLTF.

The V call is TRBV15, the J call TRBJ1-5; D is possibly TRBD1 (5 bases). V lost 0 bases and J lost 6, with 12 bases in between. The CDR3 is 15 residues long. Germline V gene sequence: CDR1 LNHNV, CDR2 YYDKDF (reference sequence). This CDR3 is CATSRDPAGPQPQHF. The CDR3 DNA is TGTGCCACCAGCAGAGATCCCGCAGGGCCTCAGCCCCAGCATTTT.

In regard to this clone: The sample contains more than one DNA sequence encoding this CDR3. The chain recombines TRBV4-3 with TRBJ2-3; D is perhaps TRBD2 (5 bases). The germline CDR1 and CDR2 sequences are LGHNA and YSLEER. V was pared by 0 bases and J by 2 bases, with 27 bases between. The CDR3 sequence is 21 residues long. The CDR3: CASSQEREKTRTPLVTDTQYF. The CDR3 coding sequence is TGCGCCAGCAGCCAAGAGAGGGAAAAAACTAGAACCCCACTCGTCACAGATACGCAGTATTTT.

The rearrangement links TRBV5-1 to TRBJ2-2; maybe TRBD1 (5 bases). V dropped 2 bases and J dropped 4 bases, with 12 bases sitting between them. The CDR3 is 15 residues long. From germline, CDR1 is SGHRS and CDR2 YFSETQ. This chain's CDR3 is CASSLLQGGTGELFF. CDR3 DNA: TGCGCCAGCAGCTTACTTCAGGGCGGCACCGGGGAGCTGTTTTTT.

This sequence joins TRBV28 and TRBJ2-7; 12 nucleotides align to TRBD1. With V trimmed by 6 bases and J by 6 bases, 6 bases remained unmatched. This CDR3 has 14 residues. The germline V gene encodes CDR1 MDHEN and CDR2 SYDVKM. The CDR3 reads CASSYGTGGIEQYF. The CDR3 DNA is TGTGCCAGCAGCTATGGGACAGGGGGCATCGAGCAGTACTTC.

The chain combines TRBV4-1 with TRBJ1-3; D might be TRBD1 (5 bases). V lost 1 base to trimming and J lost 0 bases, with 10 bases between them. Germline CDR1 reads MGHRA; CDR2 reads YSYEKL. This CDR3 has 16 residues. CDR3 coding DNA: TGCGCCAGCAGCCAAGCCGGACACTTCTCTGGAAACACCATATATTTT. This encodes CASSQAGHFSGNTIYF.

The chain couples TRBV19 to TRBJ2-1; 7 nucleotides align to TRBD2. The CDR3 spans 14 residues. V lost 5 bases and J lost 7; bases outside the gene matches: 8. Germline V lookup: CDR1 LNHDA, CDR2 SQIVND (reference sequence). This chain's CDR3 is CASSWSSGRNEQFF. The CDR3 DNA follows: TGTGCCAGTAGTTGGTCTAGCGGCAGGAATGAGCAGTTCTTC.

V usage is TRBV18 and J usage is TRBJ2-1; D unclear. Germline CDR1 reads KGHSH; CDR2 reads LQKENI. The CDR3 totals 15 residues. V was cut by 2 bases and J by 0 bases, with 8 bases left in between. The CDR3 is CASSPGLSSYNEQFF. CDR3 nucleotides: TGTGCCAGCTCACCAGGCTTAAGCTCCTACAATGAGCAGTTCTTC.

This rearrangement joins TRBV28 to TRBJ1-5; D not certain. V lost 8 bases, J lost 4 bases, and 9 bases lay in between. CDR1 and CDR2 from the germline V gene are MDHEN and SYDVKM. The length of the CDR3 is 12 residues. The CDR3 region has the DNA TGTGCCAGCTCCAGTCGAAATCAGCCCCAGCATTTT. Its protein is CASSSRNQPQHF.